These 29 T cell receptor beta chains originate from one sample sequenced in a study of OX40 agonist ivuxolimab in advanced cancers. Clones were sequenced by immunoSEQ multiplex PCR, and TCRdb holds only the in-frame ones, with some missing. Among tens of thousands of clones, around 87% were seen once, and the ten largest hold more than 4%. This specimen consisted of CD4+ or CD8+ T cells sorted from blood, obtained in a trial of the OX40 agonist ivuxolimab. The receptor set was obtained from an adult with an advanced solid tumor such as melanoma, head and neck, liver or kidney cancer.

CDR3 DNA: TGTGCCAGCAGCTGGAGGACTAGCTCCTACAATGAGCAGTTCTTC. It is translated as CASSWRTSSYNEQFF. The J gene is TRBJ2-1, the V gene TRBV7-9, with 7 bases lining up with TRBD2. The trim removed 4 bases at V and 0 bases at J, leaving 3 bases unmatched. This CDR3 has 15 amino acids. Germline V CDR1 and CDR2: SEHNR, FQNEAQ (reference sequence). Looking up the rest from reference TRBV7-9 and TRBJ2-1 gives the full variable domain: DTGVSQNPRHKITKRGQNVTFRCDPISEHNRLYWYRQTLGQGPEFLTYFQNEAQLEKSRLLSDRFSAERPKGSFSTLEIQRTEQGDSAMYLCASSWRTSSYNEQFFGPGTRLTVL.

The V gene is TRBV30, the J gene TRBJ2-4; TRBD2 might be the D (5 bases). Trimming removed 0 bases at V and 8 bases at J, with 14 bases between. Per germline, CDR1 GTSNPN and CDR2 SVGIG (reference sequence). This CDR3 contains 14 residues. The CDR3 sequence is CAWSVTQGRDIQYF. CDR3 in DNA: TGTGCCTGGAGTGTAACTCAAGGGCGGGACATTCAGTACTTC.

The CDR3 nucleotides read TGTGCCAGCACCCCCCCCGGACAGGGTCCGAACACCGGGGAGCTGTTTTTT. Translation gives CASTPPGQGPNTGELFF. The chain links TRBV27 to TRBJ2-2; 8 bases match TRBD1. Germline V gene data show CDR1 as MNHEY and CDR2 as SMNVEV (reference sequence). After removal of 7 bases from V and 0 bases from J, the junction contained 10 bases not matched to a gene. This CDR3 has 17 residues.

This chain joins TRBV18 and TRBJ2-7; D ambiguous. From germline, CDR1 is KGHSH and CDR2 LQKENI. Trimming took 6 bases from V and 4 from J, leaving 13 bases between them. This CDR3 has 13 residues. The CDR3 reads CASSSRSLYEQYF. The DNA of the CDR3 is TGTGCCAGCTCCTCGAGGTCCCTATACGAGCAGTACTTC.

The rearrangement joins TRBV7-2 to TRBJ2-7; D not resolved. Germline CDR1 and CDR2: SGHTA and FQGNSA. V was trimmed by 1 base and J by 4 bases, leaving 5 bases between them. The CDR3 has 12 amino acids. For the CDR3, the DNA is TGTGCCAGCAGCTTAGTTGGGTACGAGCAGTACTTC. Translating gives CASSLVGYEQYF.

The chain links TRBV19 to TRBJ2-3, with TRBD2 matching over 13 bases. This CDR3 spans 18 amino acids. Germline V gene sequence: CDR1 LNHDA, CDR2 SQIVND (reference sequence). V lost 4 bases and J lost 5; bases outside the gene matches: 12. The CDR3 here is CASSRITSGRAGEDTQYF. The CDR3 bases are TGTGCCAGTAGTAGAATTACTAGCGGGAGGGCCGGGGAAGATACGCAGTATTTT.

The chain couples TRBV4-3 to TRBJ1-1, with D maybe TRBD1 (5 bases). The V gene's germline CDR1 is LGHNA and CDR2 YSLEER. The CDR3 is 15 residues long. V shed 0 bases and J shed 3 bases, with 11 bases lying between them. The CDR3 DNA is TGCGCCAGCAGCCAAGATTCATGGGGGGACACTGAAGCTTTCTTT. Protein product: CASSQDSWGDTEAFF.

The chain recombines TRBV6-1 with TRBJ2-7; 9 bases are shared with TRBD1. The CDR3 consists of 13 residues. The ends lost 6 bases at V and 3 bases at J; junction bases unmatched: 3. Germline CDR1 reads MNHNS; CDR2 reads SASEGT. CDR3: CASSWGQGYEQYV. CDR3 bases: TGTGCCAGCAGCTGGGGACAGGGCTACGAGCAGTACGTC.

This chain connects TRBV5-1 to TRBJ2-1; D may be TRBD1 (6 bases). The V and J ends lost 2 bases and 5 bases respectively, with 8 bases between them. Germline V lookup: CDR1 SGHRS, CDR2 YFSETQ. This CDR3 contains 13 residues. The DNA of the CDR3 is TGCGCCAGCAGCTTTGGACAGAACAATGAGCAGTTCTTC. It is translated as CASSFGQNNEQFF.

The V and J genes are TRBV28 and TRBJ2-2; 10 positions agree with TRBD2. The CDR3 contains 17 residues. After removal of 7 bases from V and 3 bases from J, the junction contained 11 bases not matched to a gene. Germline CDR1 reads MDHEN; CDR2 reads SYDVKM. The CDR3: CASTPSGLAGDTGELFF. In DNA form, the CDR3 reads TGTGCCAGCACCCCAAGTGGGCTAGCGGGAGACACCGGGGAGCTGTTTTTT. Together with reference TRBV28 and TRBJ2-2, the CDR3 gives the full variable domain: DVKVTQSSRYLVKRTGEKVFLECVQDMDHENMFWYRQDPGLGLRLIYFSYDVKMKEKGDIPEGYSVSREKKERFSLILESASTNQTSMYLCASTPSGLAGDTGELFFGEGSRLTVL.

This CDR3 reads CASSFGGLAGPAGTDTQYF. In DNA form, the CDR3 reads TGTGCCAGCAGCTTCGGGGGACTAGCGGGCCCTGCGGGCACAGATACGCAGTATTTT. The chain carries TRBV7-2 and TRBJ2-3; 12 nucleotides agree with TRBD2. Losses at the gene ends were 3 bases for V and 1 base for J; bases not matched to a gene: 11. CDR1 is SGHTA and CDR2 is FQGNSA in the germline V gene. The CDR3 is 19 residues long.

The CDR3 is CAWSAGRQLSYEQYV. For the CDR3, the DNA is TGTGCCTGGAGTGCTGGGAGACAGCTATCCTACGAGCAGTACGTC. The gene calls are TRBV30 and TRBJ2-7; D tentatively fits TRBD1 or TRBD2 (5 bases each). This CDR3 has 15 residues. Trimming removed 1 base from V and 1 base from J, with 14 bases in between. In germline, CDR1 is GTSNPN, CDR2 SVGIG (reference sequence).

The V call is TRBV10-3, the J call TRBJ2-3; no clear D gene. Between the trimmed V and J ends, which lost 5 bases and 2 bases, there was a span of 8 bases. Germline lookup yields CDR1 ENHRY and CDR2 SYGVKD. This CDR3 has 13 residues. The CDR3: CAISPLVTDTQYF. In DNA, the CDR3 is TGTGCCATCAGTCCCTTAGTCACAGATACGCAGTATTTT.

The chain recombines TRBV30 with TRBJ2-3, with a weak D call TRBD2 (6 bases). This CDR3 is 12 amino acids long. With 2 bases removed from V and 4 bases from J, the gap between germline ends came to 7 bases. The germline V gene has CDR1 GTSNPN and CDR2 SVGIG (reference sequence). The CDR3 is CAWSRLADTQYF. CDR3 DNA: TGTGCCTGGAGTCGACTAGCAGATACGCAGTATTTT.

The V call is TRBV5-4, the J call TRBJ2-3; D is possibly TRBD2 (6 bases). The CDR3 length is 15 residues. The germline V and J ends were trimmed by 1 base and 8 bases, with 17 bases remaining between them. Germline V gene lookup returns CDR1 SGHNT and CDR2 YYREEE (reference sequence). CDR3 coding DNA: TGTGCCAGCAGCTTGAGGTCCGCTGGAGGGCGTACGCAGTATTTT. This codes for CASSLRSAGGRTQYF.

This clone is a singleton in its sample. This rearrangement joins TRBV11-3 to TRBJ1-1; 7 bases align to TRBD1. V lost 5 bases to trimming and J lost 2 bases; unmatched junction nucleotides: 8. CDR3 size: 15 residues. The germline V gene encodes CDR1 SGHNT and CDR2 YENEEA. Here the CDR3 reads CASSGPGTANTEAFF. CDR3 DNA sequence: TGTGCCAGCAGCGGTCCCGGGACAGCTAACACTGAAGCTTTCTTT.

This chain uses TRBV6-5 with TRBJ2-1; TRBD2 might be the D (5 bases). CDR1 is MNHEY, CDR2 SVGAGI, per germline. The CDR3 runs 16 residues. The V end was cut by 1 base, the J end by 6 bases, with 16 bases between. The CDR3 bases are TGTGCCAGCAGTTACTTAACTACCAGTAGCGTCAATGAGCAGTTCTTC. Its translation: CASSYLTTSSVNEQFF.

The chain links TRBV2 to TRBJ2-3; 9 bases agree with TRBD2. The CDR3 consists of 15 residues. CDR1 is SNHLY and CDR2 is FYNNEI in the germline V gene. J gave up 2 bases and V 7 bases, and 7 bases lay outside the gene matches. CDR3 amino acids: CASKLTSGYTDTQYF. CDR3 DNA sequence: TGTGCCAGCAAGTTAACTAGCGGGTACACAGATACGCAGTATTTT.

The rearrangement uses TRBV11-3 and TRBJ1-1; no clear D. Germline assignment: CDR1 SGHNT and CDR2 YENEEA. V lost 4 bases to trimming and J lost 3 bases, with 12 bases between them. The CDR3 consists of 14 residues. The DNA for the CDR3 is TGTGCCAGCAGCTCAGGCAGGACTCACACTGAAGCTTTCTTT. It codes for CASSSGRTHTEAFF.

The V and J genes are TRBV5-4 and TRBJ2-1; 7 bases are a match to TRBD2. The CDR3 spans 15 residues. The germline gives CDR1 SGHNT, CDR2 YYREEE (reference sequence). V was clipped by 4 bases and J by 2 bases; unmatched bases: 6. DNA for the CDR3: TGTGCCAGCAGCGCCATCGGGAGGCCCTACAATGAGCAGTTCTTC. Translated: CASSAIGRPYNEQFF.

V gene TRBV28 combines with J gene TRBJ2-1; D ambiguous. Germline-derived CDR1 and CDR2 are MDHEN and SYDVKM. CDR3 length: 11 amino acids. The germline V and J ends were trimmed by 6 bases and 9 bases, with 9 bases remaining between them. CDR3 amino acids: CASRIRGEQFF. The CDR3, as DNA: TGTGCCAGCAGGATTAGAGGTGAGCAGTTCTTC.

This clone appeared a few times. CDR3 bases: TGTGCCAGCAGCCTGACTAGCGTTTCCACAGATACGCAGTATTTT. This translates into CASSLTSVSTDTQYF. The rearrangement links TRBV5-5 to TRBJ2-3, with TRBD2 matching 8 bases. The trim removed 4 bases at V and 2 bases at J, leaving 6 bases unmatched. Germline CDR1 SGHKS, CDR2 YYEKEE (reference sequence). CDR3 length: 15 residues.

CDR3 DNA sequence: TGCGCCAGCAGCCTCCGGACAGGGGGAAGCACCGGGGAGCTGTTTTTT. Encoded protein: CASSLRTGGSTGELFF. The chain joins TRBV5-1 to TRBJ2-2; TRBD1 agrees at 10 bases. CDR1 SGHRS and CDR2 YFSETQ come from the germline V gene. J gave up 4 bases and V 4 bases, and 7 bases lay outside the gene matches. The CDR3 is made up of 16 amino acids.

The table lists this clone with a few counts. DNA for the CDR3: TGTGCCAGCAGTTTAATAGCGGGAGCCGGTGATACGCAGTATTTT. The encoded protein is CASSLIAGAGDTQYF. The chain employs TRBV28 and TRBJ2-3, with TRBD2 identical over 9 bases. After removal of 2 bases from V and 6 bases from J, the junction contained 6 bases not matched to a gene. Germline V CDR1 and CDR2: MDHEN, SYDVKM. CDR3 size: 15 residues.

The genes are TRBV7-3 and TRBJ1-1; D possibly corresponds to TRBD1 (6 bases). From germline, CDR1 is SGHTA and CDR2 FQGTGA. V lost 7 bases, J lost 1 base, and 13 bases lay in between. CDR3 length: 14 residues. The CDR3 nucleotides read TGTGCCAGCACCCCGGGGGCAGGGAACACTGAAGCTTTCTTT. Its protein is CASTPGAGNTEAFF.

J is TRBJ2-5 and V is TRBV30; 7 nucleotides agree with TRBD2. This CDR3 is built from 15 residues. V shed 1 base, J shed 6 bases, and the junction held 11 bases outside the gene matches. Germline V gene data show CDR1 as GTSNPN and CDR2 as SVGIG (reference sequence). The CDR3 coding sequence is TGTGCCTGGAGTGGCAAGACTAGCTCCCTGAAGACCCAGTACTTC. This translates into CAWSGKTSSLKTQYF.

Here the CDR3 reads CASSLQGDLNTEAFF. As DNA, the CDR3 is TGTGCCAGCAGCCTACAGGGGGATTTGAACACTGAAGCTTTCTTT. The chain recombines TRBV7-8 with TRBJ1-1; 8 bases map to TRBD1. Germline CDR1 is SGHVS and CDR2 is FQNEAQ. Unmatched junction bases numbered 5, after V lost 5 bases and J lost 0 bases. CDR3 size: 15 residues.

V and J are TRBV19 and TRBJ1-2, with unresolved D. There are 12 residues in the CDR3. The germline CDR1 and CDR2 sequences are LNHDA and SQIVND (reference sequence). Trimming took off 5 bases at V and 8 bases at J, with 12 bases between the two ends. CDR3 region: CASSLAAGGYTF. In DNA, the CDR3 is TGTGCCAGTAGTCTTGCCGCCGGGGGCTACACCTTC.

The chain employs TRBV5-1 and TRBJ2-1; 8 nucleotides line up with TRBD2. V shed 0 bases and J 8 bases; nucleotides not matched to a gene: 4. The CDR3 has 14 amino acids. In germline, CDR1 is SGHRS, CDR2 YFSETQ. The CDR3 DNA is TGCGCCAGCAGCTTGGTAGCGGGAATCGATGAGCAGTTCTTC. Its translation: CASSLVAGIDEQFF.